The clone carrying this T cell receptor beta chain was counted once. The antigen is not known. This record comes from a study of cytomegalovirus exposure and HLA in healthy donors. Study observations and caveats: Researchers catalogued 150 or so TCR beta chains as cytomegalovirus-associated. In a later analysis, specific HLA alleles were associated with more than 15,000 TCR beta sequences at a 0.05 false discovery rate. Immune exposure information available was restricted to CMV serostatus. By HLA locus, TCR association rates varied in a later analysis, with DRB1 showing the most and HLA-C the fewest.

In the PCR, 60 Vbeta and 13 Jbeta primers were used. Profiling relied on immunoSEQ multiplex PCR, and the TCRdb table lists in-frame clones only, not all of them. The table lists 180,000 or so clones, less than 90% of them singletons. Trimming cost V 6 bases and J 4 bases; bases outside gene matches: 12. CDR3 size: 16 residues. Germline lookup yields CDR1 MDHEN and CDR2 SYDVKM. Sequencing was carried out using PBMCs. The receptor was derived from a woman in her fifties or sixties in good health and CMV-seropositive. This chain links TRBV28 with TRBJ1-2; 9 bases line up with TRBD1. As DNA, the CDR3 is TGTGCCAGCAGAACGCCGGGACAGGGTTTTTCCTATGGCTACACCTTC. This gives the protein CASRTPGQGFSYGYTF.